The entry below gives a single T cell receptor beta chain sequence along with its context. No antigen is known for it. No base quality values were provided; no much bigger clone lies one nucleotide off. This sample was taken from a study of early stage breast cancer tumors listed by TCRdb under 2017. Context from the whole study: Of the 15 to 20 invasive breast tumors, roughly 13 were found to be estrogen receptor-positive, progesterone receptor-positive and HER2-negative. About 65% of the 12 ER+/PR+/HER2- tumors were invasive ductal carcinomas, while the other four were invasive lobular carcinomas. On average, each sample had around 10-fold read coverage. A total of 2,651,842 templates, representing approximately 1,100,000 unique clonotypes, were detected across all samples. Beyond this particular receptor, the publication reports: Bulk genomic DNA sequencing of unsorted cells missed chain pairing and functional markers such as CD4, CD8 and FOXP3. Because the cohort was small, analysis by tumor subtype was not possible. Compared with adjacent normal breast tissue, tumors had roughly 2.5-fold higher T cell density and higher clonality. Enriched TCRB sequences shared across patients were found to be mostly commonly generated sequences that were unlikely to play an important role in the tumor microenvironment. Repertoires from blood and normal breast were more alike than repertoires from blood and tumor, and in about 90% of the 16 patients, comparing each tissue with blood separated tumor from normal.

The study profiled bulk TCR beta-chain repertoires in matched peripheral blood, tumor and adjacent normal breast tissue taken from approximately 16 patients with early-stage breast cancer. Before surgery, roughly 5-10 mL of whole blood was collected in EDTA tubes and processed within 2 hours. Ficoll-Paque centrifugation in SepMate-50 tubes was used to isolate peripheral blood mononuclear cells. PBMCs were cryopreserved in around 90% FBS with roughly 10% DMSO in aliquots of roughly 1.8 to 4.5 million cells and stored in liquid nitrogen. The Qiagen AllPrep DNA/RNA Mini kit was used for genomic DNA extraction. Its CDR3 holds 15 amino acids, cysteine through phenylalanine. Here the CDR3 DNA is all that survives: 45 bases in frame from base 1. For this chain, trimming is 5 bases at the V end and 4 bases at the J end, and the number of junction bases without a gene match is 8. The germline V gene supplies CDR1 SGHVS and CDR2 FQNEAQ.

Each sample was amplified in two independent genomic DNA replicates, using around 0.55 ug for blood and 1.5 ug for tumor or normal breast. Following the manufacturer's instructions, the ImmunoSeq Intro kit was used to carry out TCRB sequencing on genomic DNA. The multiplex PCR ran for around 30 cycles using proprietary primers and spike-in control sequences for absolute quantification. Single-end 150-bp reads were used to sequence an 87-bp fragment spanning the CDR3 plus the flanking V and J genes. Each lane of an Illumina MiSeq running version 3.0 chemistry carried seven multiplexed samples, with two replicates apiece. On the authors' methods: The vendor's proprietary pipeline handled the raw data processing, merging both replicates into a single result for each sample. Clonotypes were defined as productive rearrangements sharing the V-gene family, CDR3 amino acid sequence and J-gene segment. Clonality was computed as 1 minus the normalized Shannon entropy (Pielou evenness) of TCRB abundances. T cell density was estimated by dividing total templates by the number of input cells inferred from the DNA input amount. Total repertoire diversity and clonality were estimated with Recon using default parameters. Clonotypes with over 0.1% abundance in tumor and at least 32-fold higher abundance in tumor than in normal breast were defined as tumor-enriched. This is the immuneACCESS table as TCRdb keeps it, with only in-frame sequences that have V and J called. A part of the clones is gone; compared with another copy, unresolved V genes explain less than half, and the rest is unexplained. V, J and clone size are those of that table, while D and trimming were read from the DNA. Recorded for this sample are some 58,000 clones; approximately 80% of them occurred a single time. The ten largest account for roughly 3.4% of the sample.

In this chain, TRBV7-8 is recombined with TRBJ2-1; TRBD1 matches 7 bases in the middle. The clonotype comes from a young adult with breast cancer. Material for sequencing was blood. The CDR3 protein is CASSQATGPYNEQFF. In nucleotides, the sequence is TGTGCCAGCAGCCAGGCGACAGGGCCATACAATGAGCAGTTCTTC.